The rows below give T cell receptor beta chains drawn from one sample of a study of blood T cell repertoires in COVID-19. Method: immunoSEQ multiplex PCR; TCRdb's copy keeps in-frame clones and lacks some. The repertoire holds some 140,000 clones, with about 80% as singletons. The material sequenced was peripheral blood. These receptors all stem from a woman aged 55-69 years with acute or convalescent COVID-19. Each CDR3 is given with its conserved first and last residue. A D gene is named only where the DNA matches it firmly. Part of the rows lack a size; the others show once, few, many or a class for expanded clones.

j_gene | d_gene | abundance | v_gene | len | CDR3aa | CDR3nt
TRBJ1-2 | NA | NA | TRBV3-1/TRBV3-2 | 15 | CASSPDLALNYGYTF | TGTGCCAGCAGCCCGGACTTAGCTCTGAACTATGGCTACACCTTC
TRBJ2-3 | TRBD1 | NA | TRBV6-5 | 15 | CASSYGDRGLYTQYF | TGTGCCAGCAGTTACGGGGACAGGGGGTTGTATACGCAGTATTTT
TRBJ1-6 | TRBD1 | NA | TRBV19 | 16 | CASSTHDRGSNSPLHF | TGTGCCAGTAGTACCCACGACAGGGGAAGCAATTCACCCCTCCACTTT
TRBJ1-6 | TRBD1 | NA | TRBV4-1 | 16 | CASSRAGTGRNSPLHF | TGCGCCAGCAGCCGAGCCGGGACAGGGAGAAATTCACCCCTCCACTTT
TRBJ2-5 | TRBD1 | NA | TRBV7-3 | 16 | CASSPSTTGGKKTQYF | TGTGCCAGCAGCCCATCAACGACAGGGGGCAAAAAGACCCAGTACTTC
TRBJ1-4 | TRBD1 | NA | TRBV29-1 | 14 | CSVRTGTDNEKLFF | TGCAGCGTCCGTACCGGGACAGATAATGAAAAACTGTTTTTT
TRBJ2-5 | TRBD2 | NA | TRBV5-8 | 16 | CASSRGGNLRLGTQYF | TGTGCCAGCAGCCGCGGGGGAAACCTTCGGCTGGGGACCCAGTACTTC
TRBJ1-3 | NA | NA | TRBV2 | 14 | CASSEGHTGNTIYF | TGTGCCAGCAGTGAAGGGCATACTGGAAACACCATATATTTT
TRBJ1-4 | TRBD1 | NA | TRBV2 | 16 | CASSGLRQGGNEKLFF | TGTGCCAGCAGTGGTTTGAGACAGGGGGGAAATGAAAAACTGTTTTTT
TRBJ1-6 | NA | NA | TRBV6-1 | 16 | CASSDGQRGGYSPLHF | TGTGCCAGCAGTGACGGGCAGCGAGGGGGTTATTCACCCCTCCACTTT
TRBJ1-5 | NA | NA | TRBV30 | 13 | CAWAKPGNQPQHF | TGTGCCTGGGCAAAGCCTGGCAATCAGCCCCAGCATTTT
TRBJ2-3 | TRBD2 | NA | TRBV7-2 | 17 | CASSLAGGAGEEDTQYF | TGTGCCAGCAGCTTAGCCGGTGGAGCGGGGGAGGAAGATACGCAGTATTTT
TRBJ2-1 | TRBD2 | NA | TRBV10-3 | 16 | CAISDRAGGSYNEQFF | TGTGCCATCAGTGATAGAGCGGGGGGCTCCTACAATGAGCAGTTCTTC
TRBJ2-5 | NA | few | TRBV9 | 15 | CASSVGGVYQETQYF | TGTGCCAGCAGCGTAGGCGGGGTGTACCAAGAGACCCAGTACTTC
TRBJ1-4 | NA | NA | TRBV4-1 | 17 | CASSQGPTRRANEKLFF | TGCGCCAGCAGCCAAGGACCCACCCGGAGGGCTAATGAAAAACTGTTTTTT
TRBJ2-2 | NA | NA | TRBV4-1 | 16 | CASSRNGGINTGELFF | TGCGCCAGCAGCCGAAACGGGGGTATAAACACCGGGGAGCTGTTTTTT
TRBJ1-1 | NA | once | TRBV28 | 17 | CASSLYSTATLNTEAFF | TGTGCCAGCAGTTTATATTCGACAGCAACCTTGAACACTGAAGCTTTCTTT
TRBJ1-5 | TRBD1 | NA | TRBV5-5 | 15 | CASSTGTDSNQPQHF | TGTGCCAGCAGCACGGGGACAGATAGCAATCAGCCCCAGCATTTT
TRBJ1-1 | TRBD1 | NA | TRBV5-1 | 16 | CASRTQGAIGNTEAFF | TGCGCCAGCAGGACTCAGGGGGCTATAGGTAACACTGAAGCTTTCTTT
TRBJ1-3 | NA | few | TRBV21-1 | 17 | CASSKGSGSSSGNTIYF | TGTGCCAGCAGCAAAGGATCAGGTTCAAGCTCTGGAAACACCATATATTTT
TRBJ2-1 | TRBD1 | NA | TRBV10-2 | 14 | CASSGQGAYNEQFF | TGCGCCAGCAGTGGACAGGGGGCCTACAATGAGCAGTTCTTC
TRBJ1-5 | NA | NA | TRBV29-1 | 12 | CSAGEVNQPQHF | TGCAGCGCCGGGGAGGTTAATCAGCCCCAGCATTTT
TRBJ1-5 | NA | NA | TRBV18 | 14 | CASSSGGGNQPQHF | TGTGCCAGCTCCTCAGGAGGGGGCAATCAGCCCCAGCATTTT
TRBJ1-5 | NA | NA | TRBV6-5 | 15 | CASSATGFNNQPQHF | TGTGCCAGCAGCGCCACAGGGTTCAACAATCAGCCCCAGCATTTT
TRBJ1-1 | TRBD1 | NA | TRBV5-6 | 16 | CASSRRTGTMNTEAFF | TGTGCCAGCAGCCGTCGGACAGGGACCATGAACACTGAAGCTTTCTTT
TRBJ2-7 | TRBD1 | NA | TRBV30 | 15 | CAWSVWDRENGEQYF | TGTGCCTGGAGTGTTTGGGACAGGGAGAATGGCGAGCAGTACTTC
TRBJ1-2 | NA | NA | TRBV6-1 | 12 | CASSEARDGYTF | TGTGCCAGCAGTGAAGCGCGGGATGGCTACACCTTC
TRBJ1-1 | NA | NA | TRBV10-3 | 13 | CAISGLVGTEAFF | TGTGCCATCAGTGGACTAGTGGGGACTGAAGCTTTCTTT
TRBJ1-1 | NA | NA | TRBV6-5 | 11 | CASTLGSEAFF | TGTGCCAGCACCTTAGGGAGTGAAGCTTTCTTT
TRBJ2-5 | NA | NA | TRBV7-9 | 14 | CASRKDTLQETQYF | TGTGCCAGCAGAAAGGACACCCTCCAAGAGACCCAGTACTTC
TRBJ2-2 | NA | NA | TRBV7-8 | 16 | CASSLDGGANTGELFF | TGTGCCAGCAGCTTAGATGGGGGCGCGAACACCGGGGAGCTGTTTTTT
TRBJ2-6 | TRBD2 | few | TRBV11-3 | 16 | CASSLGGGSGANVLTF | TGTGCCAGCAGCTTAGGCGGGGGCTCTGGGGCCAACGTCCTGACTTTC
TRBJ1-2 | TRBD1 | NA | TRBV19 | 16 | CASSIGLWTGGVGYTF | TGTGCCAGTAGTATAGGACTTTGGACAGGGGGCGTTGGCTACACCTTC
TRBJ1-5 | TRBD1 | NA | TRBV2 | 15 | CASRKIQGFNQPQHF | TGTGCCAGCAGGAAGATACAGGGGTTCAATCAGCCCCAGCATTTT
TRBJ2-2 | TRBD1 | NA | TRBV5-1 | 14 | CASSGTVNTGELFF | TGCGCCAGCAGCGGGACAGTGAACACCGGGGAGCTGTTTTTT
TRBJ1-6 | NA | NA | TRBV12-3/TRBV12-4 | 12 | CASNRGASPLHF | TGTGCCAGCAACCGGGGAGCTTCACCCCTCCACTTT
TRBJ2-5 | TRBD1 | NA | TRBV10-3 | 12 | CAAGQGLETQYF | TGTGCCGCGGGACAGGGGTTAGAGACCCAGTACTTC
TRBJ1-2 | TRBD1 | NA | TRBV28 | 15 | CASSLGQGSNYGYTF | TGTGCCAGCAGTTTGGGACAGGGGAGCAACTATGGCTACACCTTC
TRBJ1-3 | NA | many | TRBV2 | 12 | CASQGTGNTIYF | TGTGCCAGCCAGGGTACGGGAAACACCATATATTTT
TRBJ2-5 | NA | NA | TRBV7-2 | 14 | CASSFQGLGETQYF | TGTGCCAGCAGCTTTCAGGGATTGGGAGAGACCCAGTACTTC
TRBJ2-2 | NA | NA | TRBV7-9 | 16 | CASRPPGVANTGELFF | TGTGCCAGCAGGCCACCGGGGGTCGCGAACACCGGGGAGCTGTTTTTT
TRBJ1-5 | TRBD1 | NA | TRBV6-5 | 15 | CASSSGQGANQPQHF | TGTGCCAGCAGTTCCGGACAGGGGGCGAATCAGCCCCAGCATTTT
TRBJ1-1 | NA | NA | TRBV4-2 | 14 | CASSQQGRGTEAFF | TGTGCCAGCAGCCAACAGGGGCGGGGGACTGAAGCTTTCTTT
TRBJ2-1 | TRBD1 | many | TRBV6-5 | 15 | CASSLHQGASNEQFF | TGTGCCAGCAGTCTTCACCAGGGGGCCAGCAATGAGCAGTTCTTC
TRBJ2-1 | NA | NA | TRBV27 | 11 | CASSLLSEQFF | TGTGCCAGCAGTTTATTGAGTGAGCAGTTCTTC
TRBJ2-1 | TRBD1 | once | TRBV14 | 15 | CASSQTGARYNEQFF | TGTGCCAGCAGCCAGACAGGGGCGCGGTACAATGAGCAGTTCTTC
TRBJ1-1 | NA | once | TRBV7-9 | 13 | CASSPRQNTEAFF | TGTGCCAGCAGCCCACGACAGAACACTGAAGCTTTCTTT
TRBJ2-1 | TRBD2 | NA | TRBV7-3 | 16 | CASSPGTSGGASEQFF | TGTGCCAGCAGCCCCGGGACTAGCGGGGGGGCTAGTGAGCAGTTCTTC
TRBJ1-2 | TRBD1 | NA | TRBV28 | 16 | CASSFPPGTGGYGYTF | TGTGCCAGCAGTTTTCCCCCCGGGACAGGGGGCTATGGCTACACCTTC
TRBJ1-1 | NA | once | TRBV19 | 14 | CASSGAPGGTEAFF | TGTGCCAGTAGTGGAGCACCGGGCGGGACTGAAGCTTTCTTT